This is a list of T cell receptor beta chains from one sample in a study of blood T cell repertoires in COVID-19. The data were produced by immunoSEQ multiplex PCR, yet TCRdb's version contains in-frame clones alone and is incomplete. Of 85,000 to 110,000 clones in the sample, around nine tenths were seen once. Sequenced input: peripheral blood. Receptor source: a man aged 50 to 60 in a cohort sampled during active COVID-19. The CDR3 runs from the conserved cysteine through the conserved F or W. The D gene is left open where the match is weak. Size values are once, few and many counts, or a class for expanded clones, and some rows have none.

d_gene,v_gene,j_gene,abundance,len,CDR3nt,CDR3aa
.,TRBV29-1,TRBJ2-7,.,15,TGCAGCGTAACAAGGAGTCGGGGGAACTCCTACGAGCAGTACTTC,CSVTRSRGNSYEQYF
TRBD1,TRBV2,TRBJ1-6,.,17,TGTGCCAGCAGTGAACAGGGGGCGTTCTCCTATAATTCACCCCTCCACTTT,CASSEQGAFSYNSPLHF
.,TRBV28,TRBJ1-2,once,12,TGTGCCAGCAGTTCCTGGGGCTCTGGCTACACCTTC,CASSSWGSGYTF
TRBD1,TRBV27,TRBJ1-6,.,18,TGTGCCAGTAAAGGACAGGGGACTCCGGGCTCCTATAATTCACCCCTCCACTTT,CASKGQGTPGSYNSPLHF
TRBD1,TRBV7-8,TRBJ2-1,.,14,TGTGCCAGCAGCCGAGACAGGGAGCTGAATGAGCAGTTCTTC,CASSRDRELNEQFF
TRBD2,TRBV4-1,TRBJ2-1,.,16,TGCGCCAGCAGCCAAGATTTTTCCGGGACTAGCAATGAGCAGTTCTTC,CASSQDFSGTSNEQFF
TRBD1,TRBV7-9,TRBJ2-2,.,16,TGTGCCAGCAGCTACCCGGGACAGGGGGCACCCGGGGAGCTGTTTTTT,CASSYPGQGAPGELFF
.,TRBV20-1,TRBJ1-2,.,10,TGCAGTGCTAGCCCCGGGGGCTACACCTTC,CSASPGGYTF
TRBD2,TRBV10-1,TRBJ2-2,.,17,TGCGCCAGCAGTGAGGCAGGACTAGGTGCAAACACCGGGGAGCTGTTTTTT,CASSEAGLGANTGELFF
.,TRBV5-5,TRBJ2-2,.,15,TGTGCCAGCAGTCTTACAGGGTTCCGGACCGGGGAGCTGTTTTTT,CASSLTGFRTGELFF
.,TRBV13,TRBJ2-7,.,14,TGTGCCAGCAGCTACGGGACACGGAACTACGAGCAGTACTTC,CASSYGTRNYEQYF
.,TRBV6-2/TRBV6-3,TRBJ1-2,.,15,TGTGCCAGCAGCCCCGTCGAGAGGCTTGGCTATGGCTACACCTTC,CASSPVERLGYGYTF
.,TRBV15,TRBJ1-1,.,13,TGTGCCACCAGCAGAGATTTCGGAGCTGAAGCTTTCTTT,CATSRDFGAEAFF
.,TRBV18,TRBJ1-6,.,15,TGTGCCAGCTCACCACGACAGACAGAGAATTCACCCCTCCACTTT,CASSPRQTENSPLHF
.,TRBV21-1,TRBJ1-2,.,17,TGTGCCAGCAGCAAGCCGGCCGAGGGGGATCGGGACTATGGCTACACCTTC,CASSKPAEGDRDYGYTF
.,TRBV3-1/TRBV3-2,TRBJ2-2,.,14,TGTGCCAGCAGCCAACAGGGAAACACCGGGGAGCTGTTTTTT,CASSQQGNTGELFF
TRBD1,TRBV6-5,TRBJ1-1,.,13,TGTGCCAGTGGACAGGGGTTCAGCACTGAAGCTTTCTTT,CASGQGFSTEAFF
TRBD2,TRBV10-3,TRBJ2-2,.,16,TGTGCCATCAGTGCAGGGGCGGGGGGCGGCACCGGGGAGCTGTTTTTT,CAISAGAGGGTGELFF
.,TRBV27,TRBJ2-6,many,16,TGTGCCAGCAGGCCGCGACTGAGGGCTGGGGCCAACGTCCTGACTTTC,CASRPRLRAGANVLTF
.,TRBV3-1/TRBV3-2,TRBJ2-5,.,14,TGTGCCAGCAGCCACCCGGGGGGCGGAGAGACCCAGTACTTC,CASSHPGGGETQYF
.,TRBV24-1,TRBJ2-7,.,13,TGTGCCACCTCAGACACCACCCCCTACGAGCAGTACTTC,CATSDTTPYEQYF
.,TRBV7-9,TRBJ2-5,.,14,TGTGCCAGCAGCTCGGGACTGTACGAAGAGACCCAGTACTTC,CASSSGLYEETQYF
.,TRBV5-1,TRBJ2-2,.,15,TGCGCCAGCAGCTTGGGACACGGAGGAGGCGGGGAGCTGTTTTTT,CASSLGHGGGGELFF
.,TRBV3-1/TRBV3-2,TRBJ1-2,.,15,TGTGCCAGCAGCCAAGAAGGTCAGGGCCACTATGGCTACACCTTC,CASSQEGQGHYGYTF
.,TRBV14,TRBJ1-1,.,19,TGTGCCAGCAGCCTCGGTCAACTCGGGGGGTTAAGGCGAGGCACTGAAGCTTTCTTT,CASSLGQLGGLRRGTEAFF
TRBD1,TRBV19,TRBJ1-1,.,15,TGTGCCAGTAGCCCCGACAGGGGGCTTAGCACTGAAGCTTTCTTT,CASSPDRGLSTEAFF
TRBD1,TRBV7-2,TRBJ1-2,.,14,TGTGCCAGCAGCTTAGCGACAGGGGGCTATGGCTACACCTTC,CASSLATGGYGYTF
TRBD2,TRBV7-6,TRBJ2-5,.,16,TGTGCCAGCAGCTTAGAGGGAGCGGGGGGGCTTGGGACCCAGTACTTC,CASSLEGAGGLGTQYF
TRBD1,TRBV2,TRBJ2-1,.,15,TGTGCCAGCAGTGACATAATGGGACAGGGTGTTGAGCAGTTCTTC,CASSDIMGQGVEQFF
.,TRBV11-3,TRBJ1-6,.,15,TGTGCCAGCAGCTTACAATTGGGGCAAGATTCACCCCTCCACTTT,CASSLQLGQDSPLHF
TRBD1,TRBV15,TRBJ1-6,.,14,TGTGCCACCAGCAGCGACAGGGTGGATTCACCCCTCCACTTT,CATSSDRVDSPLHF
.,TRBV10-3,TRBJ2-5,.,14,TGTGCCATCAGTCCAAGTAGTGAGTCAGAGACCCAGTACTTC,CAISPSSESETQYF
TRBD1,TRBV25-1,TRBJ1-1,.,15,TGTGCCAGCAGTGCTCCCGGGACAGAAACCGTGGGGGCTTTCTTT,CASSAPGTETVGAFF
TRBD1,TRBV29-1,TRBJ2-7,.,13,TGCAGCGTTGGGGTGGCAGGGGGTTACGAGCAGTACTTC,CSVGVAGGYEQYF
.,TRBV14,TRBJ2-2,.,15,TGTGCCAGCAGCCGATCCGGGAGCCCGGCCGGGGAGCTGTTTTTT,CASSRSGSPAGELFF
TRBD2,TRBV5-1,TRBJ2-3,.,18,TGCGCCAGCAGCTCGGGACTAGCGGGGGCAACTAGCACAGATACGCAGTATTTT,CASSSGLAGATSTDTQYF
TRBD1,TRBV7-8,TRBJ2-5,.,13,TGTGCCAGCAGCTTAGCACCAGGGGGAGCCCAGTACTTC,CASSLAPGGAQYF
.,TRBV5-6,TRBJ2-1,once,15,TGTGCCAGCAGCTTGGGTCAGAACCCATACAATGAGCAGTTCTTC,CASSLGQNPYNEQFF
.,TRBV2,TRBJ1-2,.,13,TGTGCCAGCAGGTGGGGGCTCCTCTATGGCTACACCTTC,CASRWGLLYGYTF
TRBD1,TRBV6-5,TRBJ2-5,.,15,TGTGCCAGCAGCCTATTAACAGGGGCCCGGGAGACCCAGTACTTC,CASSLLTGARETQYF
.,TRBV21-1,TRBJ1-6,.,16,TGTGCCAGCAGCGCAGACGACAGGGGTGAGAATTCACCCCTCCACTTT,CASSADDRGENSPLHF
TRBD1,TRBV20-1,TRBJ1-1,.,14,TGCAGTGCTAGTCGGGGACAGTTGAACACTGAAGCTTTCTTT,CSASRGQLNTEAFF
.,TRBV2,TRBJ2-7,.,15,TGTGCCAGCAGTGCGGCCGGGACTTCCGAATACGAGCAGTACTTC,CASSAAGTSEYEQYF
TRBD1,TRBV5-1,TRBJ1-5,.,15,TGCGCCAGCAGCTCCGGGACAGGCGGAAGGCAGCCCCAGCATTTT,CASSSGTGGRQPQHF
TRBD1,TRBV5-6,TRBJ2-4,.,16,TGTGCCAGCAGCAGTCAGGGGGCGAGGGCCAAAAACATTCAGTACTTC,CASSSQGARAKNIQYF
.,TRBV7-3,TRBJ1-1,.,13,TGTGCCAGCAGCTTAGACCGGGACACTGAAGCTTTCTTT,CASSLDRDTEAFF
TRBD1,TRBV5-5,TRBJ1-5,.,16,TGTGCCAGCAGCTTTACAGGGGCGGGGAGCAATCAGCCCCAGCATTTT,CASSFTGAGSNQPQHF
.,TRBV4-3,TRBJ1-1,.,15,TGCGCCAGCAGCCAAGGTGTTTCCGTGAACACTGAAGCTTTCTTT,CASSQGVSVNTEAFF
.,TRBV15,TRBJ2-1,.,17,TGTGCCACCAGCAGAGATCAGCAGGGGAGAATCTACAATGAGCAGTTCTTC,CATSRDQQGRIYNEQFF
.,TRBV5-1,TRBJ2-7,.,16,TGCGCCAGCAGCTTGGTAGGCGGCAGGGACTCGCCCGAGCAGTACTTC,CASSLVGGRDSPEQYF
.,TRBV19,TRBJ2-1,once,14,TGTGCCAGTAGTATTGGCGGCAGTCACAATGAGCAGTTCTTC,CASSIGGSHNEQFF
.,TRBV5-4,TRBJ2-1,.,15,TGTGCCAGCAGCTTGGGGAGGAGCTCCTACAATGAGCAGTTCTTC,CASSLGRSSYNEQFF
TRBD1,TRBV19,TRBJ1-1,.,16,TGTGCCAGTAGTATCCGCACCGGGACAGGGGTTGTTGAGGCTTTCTTT,CASSIRTGTGVVEAFF
.,TRBV5-4,TRBJ2-5,.,13,TGTGCCAGCAGCGTACGAGGGCAGTGGACCCAGTACTTC,CASSVRGQWTQYF
.,TRBV5-8,TRBJ2-5,.,13,TGTGCCAGCAGCTTTCAGGGCCAAGAGACCCAGTACTTC,CASSFQGQETQYF
TRBD1,TRBV5-4,TRBJ2-3,.,14,TGTGCCAGCAGCCTCCGGGACAGGGGTGCTACGCAGTATTTT,CASSLRDRGATQYF